This is a list of T cell receptor beta chains from one sample in a study of T cell responses to AZD1222 COVID-19 vaccine. Repertoires were generated with immunoSEQ multiplex PCR, while TCRdb's copy carries only in-frame clones and drops some. The table includes 75,000 to 90,000 clones, 86% detected once. This material consisted of peripheral blood, taken on day 0 of AZD1222 vaccination. These receptors were collected from an adult in good health. Both conserved end residues are trimmed from each CDR3. Size tells how often a clone was seen (once, few, many) or the class of an expanded clone, and some rows leave it out.

J gene: TRBJ2-7
V gene: TRBV5-1
clone size: .
CDR3 protein: ASSFRLAGGYEQY

J gene: TRBJ1-6
V gene: TRBV7-2
clone size: .
CDR3 protein: ASSQQGQPLH

J gene: TRBJ1-3
V gene: TRBV27
clone size: .
CDR3 protein: ASSPLHDTGNTIY

J gene: TRBJ1-2
V gene: TRBV7-2
clone size: .
CDR3 protein: ASSLDGGAGGYT

J gene: TRBJ1-1
V gene: TRBV11-2
clone size: .
CDR3 protein: ASSYRGTGGLVNTEAF

J gene: TRBJ2-7
V gene: TRBV7-2
clone size: .
CDR3 protein: ASSLGRSQWEQY

J gene: TRBJ2-3
V gene: TRBV3-1/TRBV3-2
clone size: .
CDR3 protein: ASSLQTSGSTDTQY

J gene: TRBJ1-5
V gene: TRBV19
clone size: .
CDR3 protein: ASSTGIQPQH

J gene: TRBJ1-3
V gene: TRBV3-1/TRBV3-2
clone size: once
CDR3 protein: ASSLGTFGNTIY

J gene: TRBJ2-7
V gene: TRBV11-2
clone size: .
CDR3 protein: ASSLEADSSYEQY

J gene: TRBJ2-1
V gene: TRBV19
clone size: .
CDR3 protein: ATASGRLAGGLPYNEQF

J gene: TRBJ2-1
V gene: TRBV24-1
clone size: .
CDR3 protein: ATSDGSGRARGEQF

J gene: TRBJ1-1
V gene: TRBV7-9
clone size: few
CDR3 protein: ASSLVVGNTEAF

J gene: TRBJ2-2
V gene: TRBV4-3
clone size: .
CDR3 protein: ASSQGGGKNTGELF

J gene: TRBJ1-2
V gene: TRBV6-6
clone size: .
CDR3 protein: ASEGRGAVNYGYT

J gene: TRBJ1-5
V gene: TRBV27
clone size: many
CDR3 protein: ASSPDPRVHQPQH

J gene: TRBJ2-7
V gene: TRBV7-2
clone size: few
CDR3 protein: ASSPTSVSIEQY

J gene: TRBJ2-7
V gene: TRBV7-9
clone size: .
CDR3 protein: ASSPRKVAGGPAAYEQY

J gene: TRBJ2-7
V gene: TRBV23-1
clone size: few
CDR3 protein: ASRCGEQY

J gene: TRBJ1-2
V gene: TRBV16
clone size: .
CDR3 protein: ASSQSGGPWDGYT

J gene: TRBJ2-2
V gene: TRBV7-3
clone size: .
CDR3 protein: ASSSQGFASNTGELF

J gene: TRBJ2-1
V gene: TRBV19
clone size: once
CDR3 protein: ASSIDHPYNEQF

J gene: TRBJ1-1
V gene: TRBV3-1/TRBV3-2
clone size: .
CDR3 protein: ASRGEGVAEAF